This record concerns one T cell receptor (beta chain) sequence. The sample is drawn from a study of siplizumab effects on memory and regulatory T cells. Germline loops: CDR1 GTSNPN, CDR2 SVGIG (reference sequence). V was clipped by 5 bases and J by 0 bases, with 8 bases between them. The length of the CDR3 is 13 residues. Only in-frame clones appear in the TCRdb table, and some are missing; sequencing was by immunoSEQ multiplex PCR. The data contain around 26,000 clones, around 84% of them singletons. The chain couples TRBV30 to TRBJ1-5, with D possibly being TRBD1 (6 bases). The sample was memory CD4+ T cells sorted from blood. The origin of this receptor is a human donor in good health. This CDR3 reads CAWSGDSNQPQHF. Here the CDR3 DNA reads TGTGCCTGGTCAGGGGATAGCAATCAGCCCCAGCATTTT.